This TCR beta chain appears in the sequencing data of a study of neurological immune-mediated disorders. Healthy control participants comprised blood bank volunteers in Maryland, USA. The cell input for sorted libraries was more than 750,000, and those cells were CD4+ or CD8+ T cells. Study results and caveats: HTLV-1-associated myelopathy had the most TCR clonal expansion, and multiple sclerosis had the least, less than healthy controls.

The method for making cDNA was 5'RACE, and it used 10-nucleotide random UMIs. TCRdb used MiXCR to reprocess the 5' RACE reads, holding one entry per CDR3 protein. The table has 25,000 to 35,000 distinct CDR3 sequences, about 3.8% seen once. Germline CDR1 reads DFQATT; CDR2 reads SNEGSKA (reference sequence). The CDR3 totals 14 residues. After removal of 3 bases from V and 4 bases from J, the junction contained 8 bases not matched to a gene. Many counts were recorded for this clonotype. Its antigen is not known. The TCR comes from a woman between 40 and 50 years old in good health. This sequence joins TRBV20-1 and TRBJ2-5; 7 bases line up with TRBD2. Sequenced: CD4+ T cells from blood. The CDR3 DNA reads as TGCAGTGCTAGCCCCGGCGGGAGTAGAGAGACCCAGTACTTC. It yields the protein CSASPGGSRETQYF.